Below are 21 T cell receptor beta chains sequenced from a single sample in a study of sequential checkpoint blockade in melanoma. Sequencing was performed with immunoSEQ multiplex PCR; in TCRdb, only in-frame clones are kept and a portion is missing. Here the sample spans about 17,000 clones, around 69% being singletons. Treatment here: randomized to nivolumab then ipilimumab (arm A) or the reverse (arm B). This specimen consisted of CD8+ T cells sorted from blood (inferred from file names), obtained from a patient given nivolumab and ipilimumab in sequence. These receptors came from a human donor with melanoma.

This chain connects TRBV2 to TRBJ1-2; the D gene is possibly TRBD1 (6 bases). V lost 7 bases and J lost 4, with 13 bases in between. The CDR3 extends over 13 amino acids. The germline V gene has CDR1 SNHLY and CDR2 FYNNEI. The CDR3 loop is CASKNQGTYGYTF. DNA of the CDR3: TGTGCCAGCAAGAATCAGGGGACCTATGGCTACACCTTC.

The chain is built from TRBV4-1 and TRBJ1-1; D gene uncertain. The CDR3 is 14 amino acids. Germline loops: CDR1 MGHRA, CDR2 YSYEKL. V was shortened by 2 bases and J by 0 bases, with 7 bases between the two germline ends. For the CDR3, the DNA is TGCGCCAGCAGCCAACTTATCGTGAACACTGAAGCTTTCTTT. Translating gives CASSQLIVNTEAFF.

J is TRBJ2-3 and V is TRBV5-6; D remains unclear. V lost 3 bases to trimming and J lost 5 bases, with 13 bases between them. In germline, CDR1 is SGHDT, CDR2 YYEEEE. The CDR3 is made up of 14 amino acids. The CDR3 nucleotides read TGTGCCAGCAGCTCCTCATCATACGGAGATACGCAGTATTTT. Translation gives CASSSSSYGDTQYF.

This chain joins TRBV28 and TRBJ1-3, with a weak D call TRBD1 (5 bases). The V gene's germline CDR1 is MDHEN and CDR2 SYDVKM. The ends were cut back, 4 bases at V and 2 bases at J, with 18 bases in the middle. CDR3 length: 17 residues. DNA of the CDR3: TGTGCCAGCAGTTCTTGGGGGGAGGGGCCTACTGGAAACACCATATATTTT. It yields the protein CASSSWGEGPTGNTIYF. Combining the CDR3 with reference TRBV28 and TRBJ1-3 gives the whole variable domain DVKVTQSSRYLVKRTGEKVFLECVQDMDHENMFWYRQDPGLGLRLIYFSYDVKMKEKGDIPEGYSVSREKKERFSLILESASTNQTSMYLCASSSWGEGPTGNTIYFGEGSWLTVV.

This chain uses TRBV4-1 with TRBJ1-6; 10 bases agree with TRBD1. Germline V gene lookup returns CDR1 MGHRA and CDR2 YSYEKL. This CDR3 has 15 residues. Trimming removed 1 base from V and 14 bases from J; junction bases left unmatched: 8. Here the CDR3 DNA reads TGCGCCAGCAGCCAAGGGACAGGGGGTTTCGCAACCCTCCACTTT. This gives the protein CASSQGTGGFATLHF.

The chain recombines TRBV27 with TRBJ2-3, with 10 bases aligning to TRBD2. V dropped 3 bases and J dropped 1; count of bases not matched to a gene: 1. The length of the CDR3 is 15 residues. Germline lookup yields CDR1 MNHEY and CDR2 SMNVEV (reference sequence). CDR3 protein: CASSFGTSGTDTQYF. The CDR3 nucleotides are TGTGCCAGCAGTTTCGGGACTAGCGGCACAGATACGCAGTATTTT.

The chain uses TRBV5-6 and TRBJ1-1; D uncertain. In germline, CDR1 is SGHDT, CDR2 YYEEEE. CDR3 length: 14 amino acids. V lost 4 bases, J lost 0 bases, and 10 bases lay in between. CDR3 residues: CASSPGLMNTEAFF. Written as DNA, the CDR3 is TGTGCCAGCAGCCCTGGACTGATGAACACTGAAGCTTTCTTT. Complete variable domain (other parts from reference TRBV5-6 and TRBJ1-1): DAGVTQSPTHLIKTRGQQVTLRCSPKSGHDTVSWYQQALGQGPQFIFQYYEEEERQRGNFPDRFSGHQFPNYSSELNVNALLLGDSALYLCASSPGLMNTEAFFGQGTRLTVV.

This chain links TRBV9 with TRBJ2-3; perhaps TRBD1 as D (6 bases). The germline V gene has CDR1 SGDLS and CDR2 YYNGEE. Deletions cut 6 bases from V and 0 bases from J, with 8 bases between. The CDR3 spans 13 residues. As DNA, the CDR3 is TGTGCCAGCAACAGGGACAGCACAGATACGCAGTATTTT. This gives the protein CASNRDSTDTQYF.

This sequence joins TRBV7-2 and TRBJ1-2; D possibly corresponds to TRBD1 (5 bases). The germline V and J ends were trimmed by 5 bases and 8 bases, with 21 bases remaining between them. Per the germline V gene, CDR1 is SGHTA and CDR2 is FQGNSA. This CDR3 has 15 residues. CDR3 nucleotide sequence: TGTGCCAGCAGCGCCCAAGTCAGGGAGGTCGAGGGCTACACCTTC. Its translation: CASSAQVREVEGYTF.

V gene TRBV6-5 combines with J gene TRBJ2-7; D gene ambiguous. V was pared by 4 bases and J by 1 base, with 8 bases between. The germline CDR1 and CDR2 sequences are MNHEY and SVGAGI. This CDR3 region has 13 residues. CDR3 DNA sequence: TGTGCCAGCAGTTTAACGGAGTCCTACGAGCAGTACTTC. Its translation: CASSLTESYEQYF.

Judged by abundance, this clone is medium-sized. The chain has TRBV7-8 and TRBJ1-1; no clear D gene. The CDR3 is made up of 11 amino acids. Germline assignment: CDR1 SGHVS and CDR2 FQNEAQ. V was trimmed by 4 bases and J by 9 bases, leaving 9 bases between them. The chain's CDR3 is CASSSQHKAFF. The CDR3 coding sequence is TGTGCCAGCAGCTCCCAACATAAAGCTTTCTTT. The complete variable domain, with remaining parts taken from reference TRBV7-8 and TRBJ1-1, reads GAGVSQSPRYKVAKRGQDVALRCDPISGHVSLFWYQQALGQGPEFLTYFQNEAQLDKSGLPSDRFFAERPEGSVSTLKIQRTQQEDSAVYLCASSSQHKAFFGQGTRLTVV.

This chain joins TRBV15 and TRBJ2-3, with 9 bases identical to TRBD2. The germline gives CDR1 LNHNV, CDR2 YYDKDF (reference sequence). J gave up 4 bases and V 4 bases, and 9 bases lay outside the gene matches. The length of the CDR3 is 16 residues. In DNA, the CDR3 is TGTGCCACCAGCACAATAGCGGGGGAGAGTGCAGATACGCAGTATTTT. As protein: CATSTIAGESADTQYF. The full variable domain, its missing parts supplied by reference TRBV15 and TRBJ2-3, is DAMVIQNPRYQVTQFGKPVTLSCSQTLNHNVMYWYQQKSSQAPKLLFHYYDKDFNNEADTPDNFQSRRPNTSFCFLDIRSPGLGDTAMYLCATSTIAGESADTQYFGPGTRLTVL.

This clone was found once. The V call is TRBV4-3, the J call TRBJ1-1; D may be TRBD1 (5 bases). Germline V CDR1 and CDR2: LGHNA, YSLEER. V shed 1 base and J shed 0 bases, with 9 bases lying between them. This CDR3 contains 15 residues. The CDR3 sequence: CASSQGWGMNTEAFF. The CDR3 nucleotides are TGCGCCAGCAGCCAAGGTTGGGGCATGAACACTGAAGCTTTCTTT.

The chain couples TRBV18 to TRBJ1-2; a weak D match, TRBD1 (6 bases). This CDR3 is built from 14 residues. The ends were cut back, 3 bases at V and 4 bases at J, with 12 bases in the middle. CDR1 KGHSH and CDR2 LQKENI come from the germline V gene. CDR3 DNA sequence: TGTGCCAGCTCACCGGACAGATCCTTCTATGGCTACACCTTC. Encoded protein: CASSPDRSFYGYTF.

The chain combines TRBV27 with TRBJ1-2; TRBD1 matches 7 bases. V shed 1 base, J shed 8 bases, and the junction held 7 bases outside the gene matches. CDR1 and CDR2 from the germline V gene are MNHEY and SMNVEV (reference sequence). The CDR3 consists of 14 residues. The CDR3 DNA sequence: TGTGCCAGCAGTTTATATGAGGGGGCGGAGGGCTACACCTTC. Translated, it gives CASSLYEGAEGYTF.

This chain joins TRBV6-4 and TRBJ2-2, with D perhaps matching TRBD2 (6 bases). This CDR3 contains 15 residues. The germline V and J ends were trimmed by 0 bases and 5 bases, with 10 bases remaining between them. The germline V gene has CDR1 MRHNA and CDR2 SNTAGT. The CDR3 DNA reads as TGTGCCAGCAGTGACTCGTACGGGGGAACCGGGGAGCTGTTTTTT. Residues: CASSDSYGGTGELFF.

The CDR3 sequence is CASSVDGGGNQPQHF. The CDR3 DNA reads as TGTGCCAGCAGCGTAGACGGGGGGGGTAATCAGCCCCAGCATTTT. The chain carries TRBV9 and TRBJ1-5; D may be TRBD1 (5 bases). The CDR3 consists of 15 residues. Germline V gene sequence: CDR1 SGDLS, CDR2 YYNGEE. Trimming cost V 0 bases and J 4 bases, with 11 bases left between them.

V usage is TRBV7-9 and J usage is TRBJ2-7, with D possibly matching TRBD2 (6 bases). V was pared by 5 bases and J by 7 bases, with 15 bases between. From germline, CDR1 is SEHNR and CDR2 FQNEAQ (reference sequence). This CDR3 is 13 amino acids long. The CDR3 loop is CASSIPGREEQYF. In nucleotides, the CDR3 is TGTGCCAGCAGCATCCCTGGCCGGGAGGAGCAGTACTTC.

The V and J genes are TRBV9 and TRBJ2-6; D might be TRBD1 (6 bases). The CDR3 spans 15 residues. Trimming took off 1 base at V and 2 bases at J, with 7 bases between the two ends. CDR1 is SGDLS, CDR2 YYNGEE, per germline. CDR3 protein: CASSVSGAGANVLTF. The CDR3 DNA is TGTGCCAGCAGCGTATCAGGGGCTGGGGCCAACGTCCTGACTTTC.

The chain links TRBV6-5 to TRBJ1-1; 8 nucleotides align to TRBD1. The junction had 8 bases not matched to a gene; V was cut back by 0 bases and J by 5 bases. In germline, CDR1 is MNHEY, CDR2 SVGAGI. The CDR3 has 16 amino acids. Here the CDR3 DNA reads TGTGCCAGCAGTTACTCGACAGGGGCGGGAGGGACTGAAGCTTTCTTT. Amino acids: CASSYSTGAGGTEAFF.

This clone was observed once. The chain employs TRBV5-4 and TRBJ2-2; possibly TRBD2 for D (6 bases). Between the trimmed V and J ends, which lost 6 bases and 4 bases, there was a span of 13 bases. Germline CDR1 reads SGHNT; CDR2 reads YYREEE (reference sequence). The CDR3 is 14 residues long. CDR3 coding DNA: TGTGCCAGCACAACTAGCTTCAGCACCGGGGAGCTGTTTTTT. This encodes CASTTSFSTGELFF.